Following are 28 T cell receptor beta chains from one sample sequenced in a study of metastatic and nonmetastatic thyroid tumors. There were no patients who had received any treatment before thyroid surgery. MiXCR reprocessed the PCR reads for TCRdb. The sample lists tens of thousands of clones, around 28% occurring once. Sequences were obtained from blood. These receptors all come from a male donor with papillary thyroid cancer or a benign thyroid nodule (not recorded which). Some clones in this sample may be carry-over from other donors' samples.

In this sample, this clone turned up many times. The rearrangement uses TRBV4-3 and TRBJ2-6; 8 nucleotides align to TRBD1. The CDR3 sequence is 16 residues long. The junction had 3 bases not matched to a gene; V was cut back by 1 base and J by 4 bases. Looked up from germline, CDR1 is LGHNA and CDR2 is YSLEER. The CDR3 region has the DNA TGCGCCAGCAGCCAAGCGACAGGGGCCGGGGCCAACGTCCTGACTTTC. It translates to CASSQATGAGANVLTF.

This clone is labeled medium-sized. The gene calls are TRBV6-1 and TRBJ2-7; no reliable D call. The CDR3 sequence is 14 residues long. V lost 2 bases and J lost 6, with 14 bases in between. Germline V CDR1 and CDR2: MNHNS, SASEGT. The CDR3 coding sequence is TGTGCCAGCAGTGAACGTCCAAATGCGTTCGAGCAGTACTTC. The encoded protein is CASSERPNAFEQYF.

On this clone: The junction and the germline gene differ at one end; a read error may be behind it. The chain couples TRBV2 to TRBJ2-7; D remains unclear. Germline V gene data show CDR1 as SNHLY and CDR2 as FYNNEI. There are 11 residues in the CDR3. The CDR3 nucleotides are TGTGACAGCAGTGAACACTACGAGCAGTACTTC. It specifies CDSSEHYEQYF.

This clone was counted many times. The rearrangement links TRBV6-1 to TRBJ2-5, with 11 bases fitting TRBD1. Germline loops: CDR1 MNHNS, CDR2 SASEGT. V dropped 7 bases and J dropped 6; count of bases not matched to a gene: 7. There are 14 residues in the CDR3. This chain's CDR3 is CASTPGQGVKTQYF. The CDR3 DNA reads as TGTGCCAGCACCCCGGGACAGGGGGTGAAGACCCAGTACTTC.

This clone was seen a few times. J is TRBJ2-7 and V is TRBV6-2 or TRBV6-3; 7 positions agree with TRBD1. CDR1 is MNHEY and CDR2 is SVGEGT in the germline V gene. The V segment lost 2 bases and the J segment 0 bases; nucleotides outside the gene matches: 4. The CDR3 has 15 amino acids. The CDR3 nucleotides read TGTGCCAGCAGTTACGTACAGGGGAGCTCCTACGAGCAGTACTTC. This translates into CASSYVQGSSYEQYF.

By sample share, this clone is medium-sized. This chain joins TRBV28 and TRBJ2-1; no clear D gene. V was cut by 8 bases and J by 12 bases, with 14 bases left in between. The CDR3 is 11 amino acids. Germline V gene sequence: CDR1 MDHEN, CDR2 SYDVKM. The CDR3 DNA reads as TGTGCCAGCGGTATACTTGTAGGGCAGTTCTTC. It specifies CASGILVGQFF.

This clone has a count of ten or more. CDR3 sequence reads: CASSLRQGTSDTQYF. In DNA form, the CDR3 reads TGTGCCAGCAGCCTAAGACAGGGGACGTCGGATACGCAGTATTTT. V and J are TRBV7-9 and TRBJ2-3; 8 bases map to TRBD1. The CDR3 runs 15 residues. Trimming at V came to 5 bases and at J to 6 bases, leaving 10 bases not matched to a gene. CDR1 is SEHNR and CDR2 is FQNEAQ in the germline V gene (reference sequence).

This clone appeared many times. The CDR3 DNA sequence: TGTGCCAGCAGTAACACAGGGGGCCTTACCTACGAGCAGTACTTC. It encodes CASSNTGGLTYEQYF. The chain has TRBV28 and TRBJ2-7, with 9 nucleotides matching TRBD1. J gave up 2 bases and V 5 bases, and 7 bases lay outside the gene matches. Germline CDR1 and CDR2: MDHEN and SYDVKM. CDR3 length: 15 residues.

There are many counts of this clone. V and J are TRBV9 and TRBJ2-1, with TRBD2 matching over 7 bases. CDR3 length: 15 residues. After removal of 4 bases from V and 0 bases from J, the junction contained 4 bases not matched to a gene. CDR1 SGDLS and CDR2 YYNGEE come from the germline V gene. The CDR3 DNA reads TGTGCCAGCAGCCCGCGGGGGAGCTCCTACAATGAGCAGTTCTTC. It encodes CASSPRGSSYNEQFF.

This clone has just a few counts. This chain uses TRBV6-1 with TRBJ2-1, with 8 bases that match TRBD2. The junction had 9 bases not matched to a gene; V was cut back by 6 bases and J by 2 bases. Germline V gene sequence: CDR1 MNHNS, CDR2 SASEGT. The length of the CDR3 is 16 residues. Written as DNA, the CDR3 is TGTGCCAGCAGGCCGGGACTAGAGGATACCTACAATGAGCAGTTCTTC. Translated, it gives CASRPGLEDTYNEQFF.

This clone was found once. The V gene is TRBV20-1, the J gene TRBJ1-2; a weak D match, TRBD1 (6 bases). Germline loops: CDR1 DFQATT, CDR2 SNEGSKA (reference sequence). V was clipped by 5 bases and J by 13 bases, with 17 bases between them. The CDR3 loop spans 11 amino acids. In DNA form, the CDR3 reads TGCAGTGCTGTCGGACAGCAGGTGGGCACCTTC. Its protein is CSAVGQQVGTF.

This clone was detected ten times or more. The V gene is TRBV24-1, the J gene TRBJ1-2; no clear D gene. Trimming stripped 2 bases from V and 7 bases from J, with 10 bases between. The CDR3 spans 13 residues. Germline V gene lookup returns CDR1 KGHDR and CDR2 SFDVKD. CDR3 region: CATSDSTVGGYTF. Here the CDR3 DNA reads TGTGCCACCAGTGATTCCACGGTGGGTGGCTACACCTTC.

The rearrangement joins TRBV6-1 to TRBJ2-2, with D perhaps being TRBD1 or TRBD2 (5 bases each). Germline assignment: CDR1 MNHNS and CDR2 SASEGT. The CDR3 totals 17 residues. The germline V and J ends were trimmed by 8 bases and 5 bases, with 24 bases remaining between them. The CDR3 reads CASCPRPDGAFTGELFF. CDR3 coding DNA: TGTGCCAGCTGTCCGCGACCCGACGGGGCTTTTACCGGGGAGCTGTTTTTT.

This clone showed up many times. The CDR3 coding sequence is TGTGCCAGCAGTCCAGATCCGGACCGGTTGGTTACTTACGAGCAGTACTTC. This codes for CASSPDPDRLVTYEQYF. The chain links TRBV27 to TRBJ2-7; D uncertain. V was clipped by 5 bases and J by 4 bases, with 24 bases between them. Germline V gene data show CDR1 as MNHEY and CDR2 as SMNVEV (reference sequence). This CDR3 contains 17 residues.

This clone appeared a single time. The chain couples TRBV3-1 to TRBJ2-3, with D possibly being TRBD2 (5 bases). Germline lookup yields CDR1 LGHDT and CDR2 YNNKEL (reference sequence). The V end was cut by 0 bases, the J end by 1 base, with 11 bases between. The CDR3 has 16 amino acids. The CDR3 DNA reads as TGTGCCAGCAGCCAAGATATGAGCGGACGCACAGATACGCAGTATTTT. Protein product: CASSQDMSGRTDTQYF.

In this sample, this clone turned up many times. V and J are TRBV11-3 and TRBJ2-4; TRBD2 might be the D (5 bases). The CDR3 totals 15 residues. Between the trimmed V and J ends, which lost 5 bases and 5 bases, there was a span of 16 bases. Germline CDR1 is SGHNT and CDR2 is YENEEA. The CDR3 DNA is TGTGCCAGCAGCGCTTTGAGGGAGCCCCAAAACATTCAGTACTTC. Translated: CASSALREPQNIQYF.

This clone was detected ten times or more. The rearrangement uses TRBV4-2 and TRBJ2-1; 14 bases map to TRBD2. The CDR3 has 17 amino acids. Unmatched junction bases numbered 11, after V lost 7 bases and J lost 6 bases. Germline CDR1 reads LGHNA; CDR2 reads YNFKEQ. The CDR3 reads CASTPQGLAGGRNEQFF. CDR3 sequence (DNA): TGTGCCAGCACTCCTCAAGGACTAGCGGGAGGACGCAATGAGCAGTTCTTC.

Notes on this clone: Given a much more abundant clone one base away, this may be a read error. The chain joins TRBV7-9 to TRBJ2-1, with 11 bases identical to TRBD2. The J segment lost 7 bases and the V segment lost 3 bases, leaving 2 bases of the junction unmatched. Germline V gene sequence: CDR1 SEHNR, CDR2 FQNEAQ (reference sequence). CDR3 length: 14 residues. The CDR3 DNA reads TGTGCCAGCAGCTTGACTAGCGGGGAGAATGAGCAGTTCTTC. Protein: CASSLTSGENEQFF.

The J gene is TRBJ2-7, the V gene TRBV6-1; 7 positions agree with TRBD2. This CDR3 is built from 15 residues. The germline V gene has CDR1 MNHNS and CDR2 SASEGT. J was trimmed by 9 bases and V by 4 bases; bases with no gene match: 15. Here the CDR3 DNA reads TGTGCCAGCAGTGGCCGTATGCGGCGGGAGTCCGGGCAGTACTTC. It is translated as CASSGRMRRESGQYF.

Turning to this clone: In this CDR3 the conserved last residue, phenylalanine or tryptophan, is missing, so a read error is likely. The V gene is TRBV7-9, the J gene TRBJ1-1; the D is unclear. The length of the CDR3 is 12 residues. CDR1 is SEHNR, CDR2 FQNEAQ, per germline (reference sequence). The CDR3 sequence: CASSSMISEAFV. The CDR3 DNA reads TGTGCAAGCAGCTCAATGATCTCTGAAGCTTTCGTT.

In regard to this clone: It is likely a read error, because the conserved phenylalanine at the end of the CDR3 is missing. This chain joins TRBV20-1 and TRBJ2-5; 11 positions match TRBD1. In germline, CDR1 is DFQATT, CDR2 SNEGSKA (reference sequence). V was pared by 3 bases and J by 5 bases, with 11 bases of the junction left unmatched. The CDR3 contains 16 residues. DNA of the CDR3: TGCAGTGCTAGGGGACAGGGGGACCTCAGCACTGAGACCCAGTACTAC. It translates to CSARGQGDLSTETQYY.

CDR3 amino acids: CSISPLAGEVQYF. For the CDR3, the DNA is TGTTCCATCAGTCCCCTGGCGGGAGAAGTGCAGTACTTC. This chain joins TRBV6-2 or TRBV6-3 and TRBJ2-7; 7 bases are a match to TRBD2. Germline V CDR1 and CDR2: MNHEY, SVGEGT. CDR3 size: 13 residues.

Worth noting for this clone: A single base separates this from a much larger clone, so it may be a read error. This rearrangement joins TRBV7-2 to TRBJ2-3, with D unclear. CDR1 SGHTA and CDR2 FQGNSA come from the germline V gene. The CDR3 length is 13 residues. Trimming removed 4 bases from V and 2 bases from J, with 7 bases in between. The CDR3 region has the DNA TGTGCCAGCAGCTACGTTCTCACAGATACGCAGTATTTT. This gives the protein CASSYVLTDTQYF.

This clone is labeled medium-sized. This chain uses TRBV7-9 with TRBJ1-4, with 12 bases matching TRBD1. This CDR3 comprises 18 residues. Germline V gene lookup returns CDR1 SEHNR and CDR2 FQNEAQ (reference sequence). Trimming removed 1 base from V and 8 bases from J; junction bases left unmatched: 11. For the CDR3, the DNA is TGTGCCAGCAGCTTAGTCGGGACAGGGGGCGTTGTAGGCGAAAAACTGTTTTTT. This encodes CASSLVGTGGVVGEKLFF.

The genes are TRBV6-2 or TRBV6-3 and TRBJ2-1; TRBD2 matches 10 bases. Per the germline V gene, CDR1 is MNHEY and CDR2 is SVGEGT. After removal of 6 bases from V and 7 bases from J, the junction contained 3 bases not matched to a gene. The CDR3 runs to 13 residues. CDR3 DNA sequence: TGTGCCAGCAGCCTACTAGCGGGGAATGAGCAGTTCTTC. Translated: CASSLLAGNEQFF.

This clone occurred a few times. The gene calls are TRBV12-3 or TRBV12-4 and TRBJ1-6; D perhaps matches TRBD1 (6 bases). The CDR3 consists of 14 residues. V lost 3 bases and J 9 bases, leaving 12 bases between the germline ends. The DNA for the CDR3 is TGTGCCAGCAGTTTTAACCCAGGGGTTTCACCCCTCCACTTT. Translated: CASSFNPGVSPLHF.

This clone was recorded many times. Other DNA sequences within the sample encode an identical CDR3. The gene calls are TRBV20-1 and TRBJ2-1, with D perhaps assigned TRBD1 or TRBD2 (6 bases each). Germline V gene sequence: CDR1 DFQATT, CDR2 SNEGSKA (reference sequence). This CDR3 contains 14 residues. V lost 6 bases and J lost 5, with 17 bases in between. CDR3: CSASRGALNNEQFF. The CDR3 bases are TGCAGTGCATCGAGGGGGGCGCTCAACAATGAGCAGTTCTTC.

By share, this clone counts as medium-sized. The rearrangement uses TRBV12-3 or TRBV12-4 and TRBJ2-7; 7 nucleotides line up with TRBD2. J gave up 2 bases and V 8 bases, and 0 bases lay outside the gene matches. This CDR3 has 11 amino acids. The CDR3, as DNA: TGTGCCAGCCGGGGGGCCTACGAGCAGTACTTC. Its translation: CASRGAYEQYF.